This entry features one TCR beta chain sequence. What it recognizes is unknown. Some clones are missing from TCRdb's copy, which holds only in-frame ones; the method was immunoSEQ multiplex PCR. The sample carries tens of thousands of clones, around 90% recorded once. These data originate in a study of T cell responses to AZD1222 COVID-19 vaccine. Study findings and constraints: White British donors predominated, females outnumbered males, and clonal diversity was possibly underestimated. Seropositive AZD1222 recipients at baseline numbered only 6 or 7. In all cases, repertoires were sampled only after the peak T cell response.

This sequence was found in an adult who received the AZD1222 COVID-19 vaccine. The material was peripheral blood, obtained 28 days after the second AZD1222 dose.

This CDR3 reads CASSLVPVSQHF. Here the CDR3 DNA reads TGTGCCAGCAGTCTCGTCCCCGTATCCCAGCATTTT. The chain employs TRBV6-5 and TRBJ1-5, with D unclear. This CDR3 has 12 residues. V shed 5 bases and J shed 11 bases, with 13 bases lying between them. Germline values: CDR1 MNHEY, CDR2 SVGAGI.